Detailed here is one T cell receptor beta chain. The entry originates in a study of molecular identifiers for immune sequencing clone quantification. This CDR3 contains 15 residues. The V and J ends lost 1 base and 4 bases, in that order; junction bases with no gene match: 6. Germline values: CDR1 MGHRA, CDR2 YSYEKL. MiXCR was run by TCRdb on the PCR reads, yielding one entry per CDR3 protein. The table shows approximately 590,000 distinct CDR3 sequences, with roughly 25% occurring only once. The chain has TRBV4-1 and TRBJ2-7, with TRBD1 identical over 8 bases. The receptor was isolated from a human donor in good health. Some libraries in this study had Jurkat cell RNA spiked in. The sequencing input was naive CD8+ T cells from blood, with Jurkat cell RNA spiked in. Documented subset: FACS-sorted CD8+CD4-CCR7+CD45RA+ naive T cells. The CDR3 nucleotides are TGCGCCAGCAGCCAAGTTCCAGGGGGCTTTTACGAGCAGTACTTC. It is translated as CASSQVPGGFYEQYF.